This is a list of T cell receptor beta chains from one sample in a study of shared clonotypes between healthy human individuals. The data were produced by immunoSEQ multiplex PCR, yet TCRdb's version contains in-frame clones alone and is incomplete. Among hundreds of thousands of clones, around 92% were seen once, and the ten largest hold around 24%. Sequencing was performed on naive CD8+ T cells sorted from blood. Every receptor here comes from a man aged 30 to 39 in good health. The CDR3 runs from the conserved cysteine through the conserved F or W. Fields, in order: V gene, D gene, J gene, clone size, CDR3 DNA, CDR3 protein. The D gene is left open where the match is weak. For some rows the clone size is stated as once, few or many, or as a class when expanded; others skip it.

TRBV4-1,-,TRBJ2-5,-,TGCGCCAGCAGCCAAGAAGAGGGAAACGAGGAGACCCAGTACTTC,CASSQEEGNEETQYF
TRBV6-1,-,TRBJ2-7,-,TGTGCCAGCTACCGAAGCCACCTTAAGGGCGAGCAGTACTTC,CASYRSHLKGEQYF
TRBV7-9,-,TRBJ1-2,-,TGTGCCAGCAGCCTCCTCTATGGCTACACCTTC,CASSLLYGYTF
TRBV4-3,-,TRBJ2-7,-,TGCGCCAGCAGCCAGGAAGTAGCAGCTGTTCCCTACGAGCAGTACTTC,CASSQEVAAVPYEQYF
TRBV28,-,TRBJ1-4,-,TGTGCCAGCAGTCTCGGACAGACAACTAATGAAAAACTGTTTTTT,CASSLGQTTNEKLFF
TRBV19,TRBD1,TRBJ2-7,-,TGTGCCAGTAGTAAGAGACAGGGGGCGCCCTACGAGCAGTACTTC,CASSKRQGAPYEQYF
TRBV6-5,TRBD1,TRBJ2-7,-,TGTGCCAGCAGCTCGGACAGGGTGTCCTACGAGCAGTACTTC,CASSSDRVSYEQYF
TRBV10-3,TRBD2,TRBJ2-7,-,TGTGCCATCAGTGAGCTAGCGGGGTCCTACGAGCAGTACTTC,CAISELAGSYEQYF
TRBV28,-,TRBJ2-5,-,TGTGCCAGCAGTTTCAGCCAGGGTGGAGAGACCCAGTACTTC,CASSFSQGGETQYF
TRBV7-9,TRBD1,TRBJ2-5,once,TGTGCCAGCAGCCACATCGACAGGGGAGAGACCCAGTACTTC,CASSHIDRGETQYF
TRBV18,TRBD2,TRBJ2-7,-,TGTGCCAGCTCACCGAAGGATTCGTTAGCGGGAGGTTCGTCCTACGAGCAGTACTTC,CASSPKDSLAGGSSYEQYF
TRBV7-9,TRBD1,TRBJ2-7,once,TGTGCCAGCAGCTCCAATGCGGACAGGCTCTCCTACGAGCAGTACTTC,CASSSNADRLSYEQYF
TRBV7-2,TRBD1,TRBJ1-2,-,TGTGCCAGCAGCGGTGCAGCTGGACAGGGGATAATCTATGGCTACACCTTC,CASSGAAGQGIIYGYTF
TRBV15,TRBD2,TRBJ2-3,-,TGTGCCACCAGCACCTTCGAGGGGCGGGAGGGCACAGATACGCAGTATTTT,CATSTFEGREGTDTQYF
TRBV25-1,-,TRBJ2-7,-,TGTGCCAGCAGTGAATCGATGGGATCCTACGAGCAGTACTTC,CASSESMGSYEQYF
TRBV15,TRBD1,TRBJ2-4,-,TGTGCCACCAGCAGCGGACAGGGACCAGCCAAAAACATTCAGTACTTC,CATSSGQGPAKNIQYF
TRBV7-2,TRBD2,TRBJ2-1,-,TGTGCCAGCAGCCACACTAGCGGGAGGGCGGATGAGCAGTTCTTC,CASSHTSGRADEQFF
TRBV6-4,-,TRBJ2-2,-,TGTGCCAGCAGTGATCAGGGCACTTATAACACCGGGGAGCTGTTTTTT,CASSDQGTYNTGELFF
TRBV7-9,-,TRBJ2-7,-,TGTGCCAGCAGCTTAGTGGGGACGGGGTCGTACGAGCAGTACTTC,CASSLVGTGSYEQYF
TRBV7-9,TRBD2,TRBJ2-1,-,TGTGCCAGCAGCTTAGCGGGCGCTAGCGGAGGGGCCAATGAGCAGTTCTTC,CASSLAGASGGANEQFF
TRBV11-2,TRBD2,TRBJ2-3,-,TGTGCCAGCAGCTTGGAGATAGCGGGAGGCTCCATGAGGCAGTATTTT,CASSLEIAGGSMRQYF
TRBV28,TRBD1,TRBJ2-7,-,TGTGCCAGCAGCCCTGACAGGGGTCGGGAGCAGTACTTC,CASSPDRGREQYF
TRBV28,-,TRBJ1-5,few,TGTGCCAGCACCCCCCTGCAGTCACAGCCCCAGCATTTT,CASTPLQSQPQHF
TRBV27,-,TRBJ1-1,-,TGTGCCAGCAGTTTGCAGGGAAGGGGCACTGAAGCTTTCTTT,CASSLQGRGTEAFF
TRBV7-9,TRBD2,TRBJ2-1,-,TGTGCCAGCAGCTTGGAACCGGGACTATACAATGAGCAGTTCTTC,CASSLEPGLYNEQFF
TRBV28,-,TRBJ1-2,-,TGTGCCAGCAGTTTATCATCTGGCTACACCTTC,CASSLSSGYTF
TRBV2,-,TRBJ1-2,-,TGTGCCACGGGGGGTTATGGCTACACCTTC,CATGGYGYTF
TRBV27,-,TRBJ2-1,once,-,CASSTSGVWGSNEQFF
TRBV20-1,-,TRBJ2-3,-,TGCAGTGCTGGAGGAGGGGATACGCAGTATTTT,CSAGGGDTQYF
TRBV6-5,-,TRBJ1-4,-,TGTGCCAGCAGGACGGCCCGGAGAGACCATGAAAAACTGTTTTTT,CASRTARRDHEKLFF
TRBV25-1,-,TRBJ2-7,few,TGTGCCAGCAGTGAAGACGAGGCCCCAGACTTAAAGTACTTC,CASSEDEAPDLKYF
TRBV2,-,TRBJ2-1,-,TGTGCCAGCAGTGGGGCATACAATGAGCAGTTCTTC,CASSGAYNEQFF
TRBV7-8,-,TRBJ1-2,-,TGTGCCAGCAGCTTAGTCGTTAGAAGGGCTGACGGAAGCTATGGCTACACCTTC,CASSLVVRRADGSYGYTF
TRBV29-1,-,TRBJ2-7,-,TGCAGCGTTGACGGTACAGGGATGAACTACGAGCAGTACTTC,CSVDGTGMNYEQYF
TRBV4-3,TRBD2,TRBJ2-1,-,TGCGCCAGCAGCCGCCCGGGACTAGCGGGAGATAATGAGCAGTTCTTC,CASSRPGLAGDNEQFF
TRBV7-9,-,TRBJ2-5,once,TGTGCCAGCAGCTTAGCGCGTACAGGGTCCTGGGAGACCCAGTACTTC,CASSLARTGSWETQYF
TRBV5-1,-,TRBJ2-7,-,TGCGCCAGCAGCTGGGAGAGCGGCTACGAGCAGTACTTC,CASSWESGYEQYF
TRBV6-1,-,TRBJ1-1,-,TGTGCCAGCAGTGAATCCAGGGGCCTTCCAGAAGCTTTCTTT,CASSESRGLPEAFF
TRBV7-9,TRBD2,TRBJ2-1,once,TGTGCCAGCAGCTTAGTAGGACTAGCGGGAGTTGAGCAGTTCTTC,CASSLVGLAGVEQFF
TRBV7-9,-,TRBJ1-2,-,TGTGCCAGCAGTTATGGAAGTGACAGCGGCGTCGCCTTC,CASSYGSDSGVAF
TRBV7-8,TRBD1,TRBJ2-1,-,TGTGCCAGCAGCTTAGCGGGACAGGGACCATTCCCCGAGCAGTTCTTC,CASSLAGQGPFPEQFF
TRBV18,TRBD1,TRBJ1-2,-,TGTGCCAGCTCACCACCAGGGACAGGCTATGGCTACACCTTC,CASSPPGTGYGYTF
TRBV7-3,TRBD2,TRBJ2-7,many,TGTGCCAGCAGCCCATTGGGGGGAGGGACCTACGAGCAGTACTTC,CASSPLGGGTYEQYF
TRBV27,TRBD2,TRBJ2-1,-,TGTGCCAGCAGTCGAATAGCGGGAGGACGCAATGAGCAGTTCTTC,CASSRIAGGRNEQFF
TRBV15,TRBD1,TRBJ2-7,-,TGTGCCACCAGCAGAGGGCGGTCAACAGGGGTCGACGAGCAGTACTTC,CATSRGRSTGVDEQYF
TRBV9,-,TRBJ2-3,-,TGTGCCAGCAGCTACACCGAGATTAGTCTAACAGATACGCAGTATTTT,CASSYTEISLTDTQYF
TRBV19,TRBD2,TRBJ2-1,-,TGTGCCAGTAGTATTACACTAGCGGACTACAATGAGCAGTTCTTC,CASSITLADYNEQFF
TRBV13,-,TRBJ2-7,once,TGTGCCAGCAGCTTAAGGGGGGGCCACGAGCAGTACTTC,CASSLRGGHEQYF
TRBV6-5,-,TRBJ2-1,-,TGTGCCAGCAGTAGTAGCGGTGAGCAGTTCTTC,CASSSSGEQFF
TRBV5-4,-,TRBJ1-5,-,TGTGCCAGCAGCTTGGGTGTTGGGCAGCCCCAGCATTTT,CASSLGVGQPQHF
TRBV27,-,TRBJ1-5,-,TGTGCCAGCAGTTTCGGGGGGGAGGGCAATCAGCCCCAGCATTTT,CASSFGGEGNQPQHF